Sequencing of this T cell receptor (beta chain) was carried out in a study of T cell repertoires in cytomegalovirus infection. Background on the study: It can be stated that public TCR beta signatures indicated CMV infection as well as a matching HLA type. Whole-study results and caveats: Identification of carriers of CMV plus the relevant HLA was achieved through cumulative public TCR beta family frequency.

TCRdb re-analysed the reads in MiXCR, keeping a single row per CDR3 protein. The sample has roughly 860,000 distinct CDR3 sequences, 30% to 35% seen once; the top ten hold over 10%. Germline V lookup: CDR1 LGHNT, CDR2 FRNRAP. The length of the CDR3 is 12 residues. The table lists this clonotype with a few counts. Antigen: not known. One end of the junction is discordant with germline, which a read error may explain. This TCR was recovered from a human donor in good health (CMV status not recorded). Some clones in this sample may be carry-over from other donors' samples. V usage is TRBV12-5 and J usage is TRBJ2-2, with D uncertain. The material sequenced was cultured CD8+ T cells from PBMCs, taken from culture after CMV antigen stimulation. CDR3 protein: CASGFNTGELFF. The DNA for the CDR3 is TGTGCTAGCGGTTTTAACACCGGGGAGCTGTTTTTT.